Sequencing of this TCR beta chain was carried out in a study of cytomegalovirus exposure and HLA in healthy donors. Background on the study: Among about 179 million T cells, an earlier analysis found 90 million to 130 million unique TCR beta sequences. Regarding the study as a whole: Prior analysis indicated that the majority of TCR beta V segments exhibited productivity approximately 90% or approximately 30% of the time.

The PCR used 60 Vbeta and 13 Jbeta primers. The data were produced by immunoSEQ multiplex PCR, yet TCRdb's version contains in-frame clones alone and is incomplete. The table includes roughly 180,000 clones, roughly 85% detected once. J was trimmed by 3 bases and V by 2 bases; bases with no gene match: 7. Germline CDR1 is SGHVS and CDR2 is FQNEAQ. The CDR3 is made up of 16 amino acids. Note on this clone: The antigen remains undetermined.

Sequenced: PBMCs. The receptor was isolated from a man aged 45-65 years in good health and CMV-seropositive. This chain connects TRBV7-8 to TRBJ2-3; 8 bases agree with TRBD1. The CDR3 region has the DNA TGTGCCAGCAGCTTATACCGGGACAGGTTAACAGATACGCAGTATTTT. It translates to CASSLYRDRLTDTQYF.